The 26 T cell receptor beta chains reported below all come from one sample, sequenced in a study of OX40 agonist ivuxolimab in advanced cancers. This table comes from immunoSEQ multiplex PCR, and its TCRdb copy is limited to in-frame clones, with some not included. The sample holds about 38,000 clones, 80% to 90% seen once. The sequencing here drew on CD4+ or CD8+ T cells sorted from blood, taken in a trial of the OX40 agonist ivuxolimab. These receptors were obtained from an adult with an advanced solid tumor such as melanoma, head and neck, liver or kidney cancer.

The gene calls are TRBV28 and TRBJ2-7, with D uncertain. The germline CDR1 and CDR2 sequences are MDHEN and SYDVKM. The CDR3 spans 12 residues. Trimming shortened V by 4 bases and J by 5 bases, and 9 bases separated the two germline ends. The CDR3 nucleotides read TGTGCCAGCAGTTCGGCTTTCAACGAGCAGTACTTC. It yields the protein CASSSAFNEQYF.

This chain connects TRBV11-2 to TRBJ2-7; 10 nucleotides line up with TRBD1. Germline V gene data show CDR1 as SGHAT and CDR2 as FQNNGV. The ends lost 5 bases at V and 4 bases at J; junction bases unmatched: 11. There are 16 residues in the CDR3. CDR3 loop: CASSPGSGTGEYEQYF. The CDR3 DNA follows: TGTGCCAGCAGCCCAGGCTCCGGGACAGGGGAATACGAGCAGTACTTC.

The V call is TRBV27, the J call TRBJ2-1, with 10 bases lining up with TRBD2. The germline V gene has CDR1 MNHEY and CDR2 SMNVEV (reference sequence). V trimming: 4 bases; J trimming: 10 bases; junction bases outside the gene matches: 7. CDR3 length: 14 residues. Here the CDR3 DNA reads TGTGCCAGCAGTTCGGAGCGGGGGGGGTCAGAGCAGTTCTTC. This encodes CASSSERGGSEQFF.

V and J are TRBV29-1 and TRBJ1-4, with TRBD1 matching 11 bases. CDR1 and CDR2 from the germline V gene are SQVTM and ANQGSEA. The CDR3 consists of 15 residues. V dropped 0 bases and J dropped 8; count of bases not matched to a gene: 5. The CDR3 coding sequence is TGCAGCGTTGAAGATTCAGGGACAGGGGGGGAAAAACTGTTTTTT. Its translation is CSVEDSGTGGEKLFF.

The chain links TRBV29-1 to TRBJ2-7, with a tentative D call TRBD2 (5 bases). The germline V gene encodes CDR1 SQVTM and CDR2 ANQGSEA. The length of the CDR3 is 12 residues. V dropped 6 bases and J dropped 4 bases, with 13 bases sitting between them. The CDR3 reads CSVKASGYEQYF. The CDR3 bases are TGCAGCGTCAAAGCTTCGGGGTACGAGCAGTACTTC.

This clone was detected once. The chain carries TRBV20-1 and TRBJ2-1; D not resolved. This CDR3 region has 10 residues. The V gene lost 3 bases and the J gene lost 9 bases, with 6 bases spanning the gap. Germline values: CDR1 DFQATT, CDR2 SNEGSKA (reference sequence). CDR3 sequence reads: CSASWGEQFF. In nucleotides, the CDR3 is TGCAGTGCTAGCTGGGGTGAGCAGTTCTTC.

The chain recombines TRBV7-2 with TRBJ1-2, with D unresolved. Germline assignment: CDR1 SGHTA and CDR2 FQGNSA. The CDR3 is made up of 16 amino acids. Between the trimmed V and J ends, which lost 1 base and 3 bases, there was a span of 15 bases. The CDR3, as DNA: TGTGCCAGCAGCTTAGTACTAGGAACCCAAGACTATGGCTACACCTTC. Its translation is CASSLVLGTQDYGYTF. Complete variable domain (other parts from reference TRBV7-2 and TRBJ1-2): GAGVSQSPSNKVTEKGKDVELRCDPISGHTALYWYRQSLGQGLEFLIYFQGNSAPDKSGLPSDRFSAERTGGSVSTLTIQRTQQEDSAVYLCASSLVLGTQDYGYTFGSGTRLTVV.

This chain links TRBV30 with TRBJ1-1; D possibly corresponds to TRBD1 (5 bases). Between the trimmed V and J ends, which lost 5 bases and 5 bases, there was a span of 9 bases. The V gene's germline CDR1 is GTSNPN and CDR2 SVGIG (reference sequence). The CDR3 consists of 11 residues. In nucleotides, the CDR3 is TGTGCCTGGGGGCAGGGAACTGAAGCTTTCTTT. Translation gives CAWGQGTEAFF. The entire variable domain, with the rest obtained from reference TRBV30 and TRBJ1-1, is as follows: SQTIHQWPATLVQPVGSPLSLECTVEGTSNPNLYWYRQAAGRGLQLLFYSVGIGQISSEVPQNLSASRPQDRQFILSSKKLLLSDSGFYLCAWGQGTEAFFGQGTRLTVV.

This chain joins TRBV7-9 and TRBJ2-7, with TRBD1 as a possible D gene (6 bases). Germline assignment: CDR1 SEHNR and CDR2 FQNEAQ (reference sequence). Trimming cost V 1 base and J 0 bases, with 10 bases left between them. The CDR3 runs 15 residues. The CDR3 reads CASSLDTGSSYEQYF. The DNA of the CDR3 is TGTGCCAGCAGCTTAGATACAGGGAGCTCCTACGAGCAGTACTTC.

This clone appeared once. The gene calls are TRBV6-1 and TRBJ2-1; TRBD2 is a possible D gene (5 bases). There are 17 residues in the CDR3. The germline gives CDR1 MNHNS, CDR2 SASEGT. V dropped 4 bases and J dropped 0 bases, with 16 bases sitting between them. CDR3 in DNA: TGTGCCAGCAGTGGAACTGGTATCGGGAACTCCTACAATGAGCAGTTCTTC. It yields the protein CASSGTGIGNSYNEQFF.

The chain couples TRBV5-1 to TRBJ1-1; D perhaps matches TRBD1 (5 bases). V was clipped by 0 bases and J by 5 bases, with 11 bases between them. The germline V gene encodes CDR1 SGHRS and CDR2 YFSETQ. The CDR3 covers 14 residues. The chain's CDR3 is CASSLAGRSTEAFF. In DNA form, the CDR3 reads TGCGCCAGCAGCTTGGCAGGGCGATCTACTGAAGCTTTCTTT.

This clone was counted a few times. The chain combines TRBV7-8 with TRBJ2-7; no clear D gene. Looked up from germline, CDR1 is SGHVS and CDR2 is FQNEAQ. The CDR3 runs to 13 residues. V dropped 1 base and J dropped 3 bases, with 7 bases sitting between them. The chain's CDR3 is CASSLEGDYEQYF. DNA for the CDR3: TGTGCCAGCAGCTTAGAGGGTGACTACGAGCAGTACTTC.

This clone was detected once. The CDR3 region is CASSVGTGTEAFF. For the CDR3, the DNA is TGTGCCAGCAGCGTAGGGACAGGGACCGAAGCTTTCTTT. The chain is built from TRBV9 and TRBJ1-1, with 8 positions matching TRBD1. Germline V lookup: CDR1 SGDLS, CDR2 YYNGEE. Trimming took 0 bases from V and 8 from J; bases not matched to a gene: 3. The CDR3 loop spans 13 amino acids. Looking up the rest from reference TRBV9 and TRBJ1-1 gives the full variable domain: DSGVTQTPKHLITATGQRVTLRCSPRSGDLSVYWYQQSLDQGLQFLIQYYNGEERAKGNILERFSAQQFPDLHSELNLSSLELGDSALYFCASSVGTGTEAFFGQGTRLTVV.

V and J are TRBV6-5 and TRBJ1-2; 8 nucleotides match TRBD1. Trimming cost V 5 bases and J 2 bases; bases outside gene matches: 7. The CDR3 spans 15 residues. Per the germline V gene, CDR1 is MNHEY and CDR2 is SVGAGI. The CDR3 region is CASSPGQGRNYGYTF. The CDR3 coding sequence is TGTGCCAGCAGTCCCGGACAGGGAAGGAACTATGGCTACACCTTC.

The CDR3 DNA is TGTGCCAGCAGTTTAGCTTCGTGGGGGTACGAGCAGTACTTC. It encodes CASSLASWGYEQYF. J is TRBJ2-7 and V is TRBV27; TRBD1 or TRBD2 may be the D gene (5 bases each). V lost 2 bases, J lost 4 bases, and 12 bases lay in between. From germline, CDR1 is MNHEY and CDR2 SMNVEV (reference sequence). The CDR3 is 14 residues long.

The V call is TRBV6-5, the J call TRBJ2-3, with D uncertain. Trimming left V 0 bases short and J 1 base short, with 5 bases between. This CDR3 is built from 14 residues. Germline V gene data show CDR1 as MNHEY and CDR2 as SVGAGI. CDR3 nucleotides: TGTGCCAGCAGTTACTCGTCTGGCACAGATACGCAGTATTTT. Protein product: CASSYSSGTDTQYF.

The J gene is TRBJ2-7, the V gene TRBV6-6; D is unclear. This CDR3 contains 15 residues. The germline V gene encodes CDR1 MNHNY and CDR2 SVGAGI (reference sequence). Trimming shortened V by 0 bases and J by 2 bases, and 11 bases separated the two germline ends. For the CDR3, the DNA is TGTGCCAGCAGTTACTCCCTAGACTCCGCCTACGAGCAGTACTTC. Translated, it gives CASSYSLDSAYEQYF.

The sample holds a few counts of this clone. V and J are TRBV19 and TRBJ2-2; D remains unclear. The germline V and J ends were trimmed by 5 bases and 4 bases, with 8 bases remaining between them. The length of the CDR3 is 13 residues. The germline CDR1 and CDR2 sequences are LNHDA and SQIVND (reference sequence). This chain's CDR3 is CASSWQITGELFF. DNA of the CDR3: TGTGCCAGTAGTTGGCAGATCACCGGGGAGCTGTTTTTT.

By sample fraction, this clone is large. The CDR3 spells CSVVLNTEAFF. The CDR3 DNA is TGCAGCGTTGTGTTGAACACTGAAGCTTTCTTT. This chain links TRBV29-1 with TRBJ1-1, with D unclear. The germline CDR1 and CDR2 sequences are SQVTM and ANQGSEA. The CDR3 consists of 11 residues. Trimming left V 4 bases short and J 0 bases short, with 3 bases between.

This clone was observed once. The chain couples TRBV19 to TRBJ2-7; a weak D match, TRBD1 (6 bases). With 6 bases removed from V and 2 bases from J, the gap between germline ends came to 17 bases. The CDR3 sequence is 15 residues long. Germline CDR1 reads LNHDA; CDR2 reads SQIVND (reference sequence). Here the CDR3 reads CASSAGQITTYEQYF. The CDR3 nucleotides read TGTGCCAGTAGCGCCGGACAGATAACCACCTACGAGCAGTACTTC.

This clone has just one count. The chain recombines TRBV28 with TRBJ2-2, with D possibly being TRBD2 (6 bases). Trimming stripped 3 bases from V and 6 bases from J, with 17 bases between. CDR3 length: 16 residues. Germline CDR1 and CDR2: MDHEN and SYDVKM. CDR3 bases: TGTGCCAGCAGTTTGACGGGGGTAAGCTCGGCCGGGGAGCTGTTTTTT. Its translation is CASSLTGVSSAGELFF.

Here the CDR3 DNA reads TGTGCCATCATGGATGGGGACAGGGGCATCGAGCAGTACTTC. It is translated as CAIMDGDRGIEQYF. The rearrangement uses TRBV10-3 and TRBJ2-7; 10 bases fit TRBD1. V gave up 7 bases and J gave up 6 bases; unmatched junction bases: 9. This CDR3 is 14 amino acids long. Germline CDR1 ENHRY, CDR2 SYGVKD.

The chain carries TRBV11-2 and TRBJ1-2; 9 nucleotides line up with TRBD1. V shed 3 bases, J shed 7 bases, and the junction held 9 bases outside the gene matches. CDR1 SGHAT and CDR2 FQNNGV come from the germline V gene. CDR3 length: 15 residues. The chain's CDR3 is CASSLNRDRVSGYTF. As DNA, the CDR3 is TGTGCCAGCAGCTTGAACCGGGACAGGGTGTCTGGCTACACCTTC.

The chain employs TRBV10-1 and TRBJ1-1, with D possibly being TRBD1 (5 bases). Trimming took off 3 bases at V and 5 bases at J, with 7 bases between the two ends. The CDR3 extends over 12 amino acids. Germline V gene lookup returns CDR1 WNHNN and CDR2 SYGVQD (reference sequence). This chain's CDR3 is CASSDGGTEAFF. The CDR3 nucleotides are TGCGCCAGCAGTGATGGGGGTACTGAAGCTTTCTTT.

V is TRBV5-4 and J is TRBJ2-3, with D possibly TRBD1 on 5 matching bases. Germline V gene sequence: CDR1 SGHNT, CDR2 YYREEE (reference sequence). Trimming cost V 3 bases and J 2 bases, with 7 bases left between them. The CDR3 runs to 13 residues. The CDR3 DNA is TGTGCCAGCAGCTGGGGCGTCACAGATACGCAGTATTTT. Its translation: CASSWGVTDTQYF.

DNA for the CDR3: TGTGCCAGCGGCTATTCGGGGACAGGGTTGTATGGCTACACCTTC. As protein: CASGYSGTGLYGYTF. This chain joins TRBV6-5 and TRBJ1-2, with 9 positions matching TRBD1. V was clipped by 8 bases and J by 5 bases; unmatched bases: 12. Germline V gene data show CDR1 as MNHEY and CDR2 as SVGAGI. The CDR3 totals 15 residues.